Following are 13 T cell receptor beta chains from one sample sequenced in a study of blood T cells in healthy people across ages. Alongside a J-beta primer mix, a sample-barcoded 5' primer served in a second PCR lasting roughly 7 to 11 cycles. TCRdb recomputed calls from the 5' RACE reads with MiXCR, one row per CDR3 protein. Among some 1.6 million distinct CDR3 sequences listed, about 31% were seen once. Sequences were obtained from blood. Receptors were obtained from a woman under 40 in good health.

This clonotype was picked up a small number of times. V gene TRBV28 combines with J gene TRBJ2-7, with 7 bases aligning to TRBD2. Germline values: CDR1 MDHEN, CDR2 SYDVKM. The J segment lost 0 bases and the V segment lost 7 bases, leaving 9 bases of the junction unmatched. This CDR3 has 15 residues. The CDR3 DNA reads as TGTGCCAGCATCCAACGATCGGGGGGCTCCTACGAGCAGTACTTC. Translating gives CASIQRSGGSYEQYF.

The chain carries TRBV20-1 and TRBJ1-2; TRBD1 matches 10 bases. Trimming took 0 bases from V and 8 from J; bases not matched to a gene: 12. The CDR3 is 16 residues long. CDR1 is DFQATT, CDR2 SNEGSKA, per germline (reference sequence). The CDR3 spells CSARDSPTGGVWGYTF. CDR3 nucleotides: TGCAGTGCTAGAGATTCCCCGACAGGGGGCGTGTGGGGCTACACCTTC.

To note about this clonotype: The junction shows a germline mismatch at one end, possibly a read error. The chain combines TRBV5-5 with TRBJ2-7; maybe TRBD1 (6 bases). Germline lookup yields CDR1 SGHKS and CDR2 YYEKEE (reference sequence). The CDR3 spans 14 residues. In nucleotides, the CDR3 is TGTGCCAGCAGCTCCCAGGGGACCTCCTACGAGCGGTACTTC. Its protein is CASSSQGTSYERYF. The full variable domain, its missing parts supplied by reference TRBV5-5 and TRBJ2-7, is DAGVTQSPTHLIKTRGQQVTLRCSPISGHKSVSWYQQVLGQGPQFIFQYYEKEERGRGNFPDRFSARQFPNYSSELNVNALLLGDSALYLCASSSQGTSYERYFGPGTRLTVT.

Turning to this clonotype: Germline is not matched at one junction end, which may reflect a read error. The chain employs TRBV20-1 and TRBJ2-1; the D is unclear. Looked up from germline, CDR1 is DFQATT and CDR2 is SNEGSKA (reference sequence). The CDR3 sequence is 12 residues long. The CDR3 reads CRARERYNEQFF. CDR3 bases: TGCAGGGCTAGAGAACGGTACAATGAGCAGTTCTTC.

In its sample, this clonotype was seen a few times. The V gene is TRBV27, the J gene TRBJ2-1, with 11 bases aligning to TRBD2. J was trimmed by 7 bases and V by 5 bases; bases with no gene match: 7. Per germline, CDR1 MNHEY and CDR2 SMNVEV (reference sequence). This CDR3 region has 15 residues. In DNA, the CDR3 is TGTGCCAGCAGTCGCACTAGCGGGAGAAGGAATGAGCAGTTCTTC. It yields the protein CASSRTSGRRNEQFF.

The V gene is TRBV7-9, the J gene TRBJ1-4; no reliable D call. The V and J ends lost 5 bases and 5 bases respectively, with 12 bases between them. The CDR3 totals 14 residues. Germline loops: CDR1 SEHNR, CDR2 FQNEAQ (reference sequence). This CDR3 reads CASSRTGDNEKLFF. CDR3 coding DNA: TGTGCCAGCAGCAGGACTGGAGACAATGAAAAACTGTTTTTT.

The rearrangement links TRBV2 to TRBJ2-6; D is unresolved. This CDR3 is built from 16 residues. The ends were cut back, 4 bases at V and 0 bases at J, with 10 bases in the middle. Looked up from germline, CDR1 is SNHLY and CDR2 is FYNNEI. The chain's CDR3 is CASSVRQLSGANVLTF. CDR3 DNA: TGTGCCAGCAGTGTTAGACAACTCTCTGGGGCCAACGTCCTGACTTTC.

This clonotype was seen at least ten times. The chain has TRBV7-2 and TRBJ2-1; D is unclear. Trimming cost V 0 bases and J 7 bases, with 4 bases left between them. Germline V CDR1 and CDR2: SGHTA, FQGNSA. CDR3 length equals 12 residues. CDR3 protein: CASSLARNEQFF. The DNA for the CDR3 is TGTGCCAGCAGCTTAGCGCGGAATGAGCAGTTCTTC. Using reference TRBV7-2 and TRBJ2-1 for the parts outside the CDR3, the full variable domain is GAGVSQSPSNKVTEKGKDVELRCDPISGHTALYWYRQSLGQGLEFLIYFQGNSAPDKSGLPSDRFSAERTGGSVSTLTIQRTQQEDSAVYLCASSLARNEQFFGPGTRLTVL.

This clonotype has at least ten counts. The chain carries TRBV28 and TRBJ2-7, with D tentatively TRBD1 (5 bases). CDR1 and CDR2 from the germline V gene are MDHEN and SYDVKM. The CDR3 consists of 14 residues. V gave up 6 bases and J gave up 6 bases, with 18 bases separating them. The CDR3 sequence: CASSSTQIDSEQYF. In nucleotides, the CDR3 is TGTGCCAGCAGCTCAACTCAAATAGACAGCGAGCAGTACTTC. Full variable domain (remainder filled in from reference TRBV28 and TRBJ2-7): DVKVTQSSRYLVKRTGEKVFLECVQDMDHENMFWYRQDPGLGLRLIYFSYDVKMKEKGDIPEGYSVSREKKERFSLILESASTNQTSMYLCASSSTQIDSEQYFGPGTRLTVT.

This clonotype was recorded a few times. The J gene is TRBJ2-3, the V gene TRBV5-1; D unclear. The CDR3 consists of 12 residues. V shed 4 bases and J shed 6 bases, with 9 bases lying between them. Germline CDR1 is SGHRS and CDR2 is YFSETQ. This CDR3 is CASSRVFDTQYF. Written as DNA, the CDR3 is TGCGCCAGCAGCCGGGTCTTCGATACGCAGTATTTT. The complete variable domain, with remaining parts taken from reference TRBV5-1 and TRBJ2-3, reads KAGVTQTPRYLIKTRGQQVTLSCSPISGHRSVSWYQQTPGQGLQFLFEYFSETQRNKGNFPGRFSGRQFSNSRSEMNVSTLELGDSALYLCASSRVFDTQYFGPGTRLTVL.

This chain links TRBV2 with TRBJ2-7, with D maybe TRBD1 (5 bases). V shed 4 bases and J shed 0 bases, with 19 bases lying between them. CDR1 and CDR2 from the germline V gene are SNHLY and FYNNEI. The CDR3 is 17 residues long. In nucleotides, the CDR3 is TGTGCCAGCAGTGTACGGGTGGGGCAGGGAAGCTCCTACGAGCAGTACTTC. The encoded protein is CASSVRVGQGSSYEQYF.

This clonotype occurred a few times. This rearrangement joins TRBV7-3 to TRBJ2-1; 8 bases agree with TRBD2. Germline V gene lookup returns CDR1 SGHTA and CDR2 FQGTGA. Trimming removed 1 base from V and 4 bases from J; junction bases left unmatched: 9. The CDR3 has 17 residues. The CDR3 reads CASSLKSFSGTYNEQFF. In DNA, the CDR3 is TGTGCCAGCAGCTTAAAAAGCTTTAGCGGGACTTACAATGAGCAGTTCTTC.

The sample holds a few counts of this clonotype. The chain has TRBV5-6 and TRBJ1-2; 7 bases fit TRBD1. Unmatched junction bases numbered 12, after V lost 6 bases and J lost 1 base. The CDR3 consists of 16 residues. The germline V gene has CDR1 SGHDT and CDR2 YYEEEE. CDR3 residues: CASTFFVDRDNYGYTF. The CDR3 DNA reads TGTGCCAGCACCTTCTTCGTAGACAGGGATAACTATGGCTACACCTTC.